Here is one TCR beta chain with its context. As yet, its antigen is unknown. The data are from a study of OX40 agonist ivuxolimab in advanced cancers. General study findings and limits: What antigens the expanded peripheral T cells recognized was never established. Relative to CD4+, CD8+ T cells held more expanded clones on average.

At cycle 4 day 1, cycle 7 day 1, and baseline, blood was sampled. This table comes from immunoSEQ multiplex PCR, and its TCRdb copy is limited to in-frame clones, with some not included. The sample gives approximately 76,000 clones, approximately 89% of which show up once; under 0.8% is in the top ten. Losses at the gene ends were 3 bases for V and 6 bases for J; bases not matched to a gene: 9. Germline loops: CDR1 SGDLS, CDR2 YYNGEE. CDR3 length: 15 amino acids. The material was CD4+ or CD8+ T cells sorted from blood, obtained in a trial of the OX40 agonist ivuxolimab. The chain employs TRBV9 and TRBJ1-2, with 9 bases aligning to TRBD1. The receptor was isolated from an adult with an advanced solid tumor such as melanoma, head and neck, liver or kidney cancer. The CDR3 bases are TGTGCCAGCAGCGCCCACACGGGACAGGGTCATGGCTACACCTTC. Amino acid sequence: CASSAHTGQGHGYTF.